This T cell receptor (beta chain) was sequenced during a study of CD8+ T cells in alopecia areata. In the study overall: Those patients who were treated received oral tofacitinib, which was given at 5 to 10 mg twice daily for moderate-to-severe alopecia areata. Study-level points and caveats: Scalp lesions, especially in alopecia totalis/universalis, had higher clonality than normal scalp. Patients displayed less clarity in TCR sharing than mice, a finding possibly related to HLA.

In regard to this clone: Its antigen is not known.

As part of sample collection, lesional scalp punch biopsies and peripheral blood were taken from alopecia areata patients. V was pared by 5 bases and J by 1 base, with 17 bases between. Germline V gene lookup returns CDR1 MDHEN and CDR2 SYDVKM. The CDR3 is 16 residues long. Reverse transcription of extracted RNA yielded cDNA, which provided the sequencing template. Clones were sequenced by immunoSEQ multiplex PCR, and TCRdb holds only the in-frame ones, with some missing. Among approximately 57,000 clones listed, around 97% were seen once. This sequence was found in a human donor with alopecia areata. This chain uses TRBV28 with TRBJ1-2; D not certain. The sample in question was CD8+ T cells sorted from blood, obtained at week 0. DNA for the CDR3: TGTGCCAGCAGTAAGGTGTTTTCATCCATTAACTATGGCTACACCTTC. Its translation is CASSKVFSSINYGYTF.